This TCR beta chain was retrieved from a study of T cell responses to AZD1222 COVID-19 vaccine listed by TCRdb under 2021. Describing the broader study: AZD1222 recipients with second doses at about 4 weeks or about 12 weeks were pooled, because spike-specific TCR depth and breadth did not differ between schedules. A total of approximately 240 trial participants underwent TCR sequencing, of whom nearly 210 received two doses of AZD1222 and about 25 received two doses of the MenACWY control vaccine. Enrollment into the trials was organized by age into subgroups of 18-55, 56-69 and 70-plus years, and those subgroups contained roughly 140, 27 and 60 TCR-sequenced participants, respectively. Findings and caveats that apply to the study as a whole: Because no day 14 peak-response samples were available, repertoires were characterized only after the peak T cell response. CD4 TCRs associated with the vaccine covered the entire spike protein, and the dominant responses were in regions 160-218 and 743-854. Participants were mostly white British and included more females than males, and it was suggested by the authors that clonal diversity may have been underestimated. After two AZD1222 doses, spike-specific TCR breadth and depth were significantly higher than at day 0 and than in MenACWY recipients. In the small 56-69-year group, the increase in depth fell short of significance, most likely because of low power. Epitopes outside the regions mutated in the B.1.351 and B.1.1.7 variants were reportedly recognized by nearly half of the unique spike-specific TCRs. Conclusions about previously exposed vaccinees are limited, since just a handful of AZD1222 recipients were seropositive for SARS-CoV-2 at baseline.

The CDR3 regions of human TCRbeta chains were analyzed by immunosequencing. The authors' pipeline ran thus. Repertoire TCRs were checked for matches against a reference library of SARS-CoV-2-specific TCRs that had been generated using the MIRA antigen-specificity platform. Breadth meant the fraction of unique TCRs that were SARS-CoV-2-associated, whereas depth meant the fraction of total T cells that were SARS-CoV-2-associated. Using the MIRA data, every spike-specific TCR was mapped to the spike region that the TCR reacted to and assigned to either a CD4 or a CD8 class. Log10-transformed breadth and depth values were compared by one-way ANOVA with Sidak's multiple comparisons tests. TCRdb stores this immuneACCESS table with in-frame sequences only. Part of the clones is absent; in the studies checked, under half of the shortfall reflects unresolved V genes, and no reason is known for the rest. V and J calls and clone size are copied from that table; D and trimming were computed from the DNA. This sample is represented by approximately 94,000 clones; about 88% of them were singletons. About 2% of the sample lies in the top ten.

V was cut back by 5 bases and J by 2 bases, leaving a gap of 16 bases between them. Taken from the germline V gene, the CDR1 and CDR2 loops are SGHTA and FQGNSA. From the cysteine through the phenylalanine, the CDR3 covers 16 amino acids. The DNA shown is the 48-base CDR3, in frame from base 1. This specimen's time point label, per the study, means: baseline before first vaccination. Samples from vaccinated people were obtained from the UK trials COV001 and COV002, which included a single-blind randomized controlled phase 2/3 trial of AZD1222 (ChAdOx1 nCoV-19) in healthy adults. For TCRbeta chain sequencing, PBMC samples were collected from trial participants at day 0 and at day 28 after the second dose. Comments on this clone: Its antigen has not been determined. Qualities for individual bases were not recorded, and no much larger clone is one base off.

The chain couples TRBV7-2 to TRBJ2-4; the D call is tentative, TRBD1 or TRBD2, as each matches 7 bases. Sequencing used peripheral blood, obtained on day 0 of AZD1222 vaccination. The sequence came from an adult in good health. DNA sequence: TGTGCCAGCAGCGCCAGGGGGGGGTATACCAAAAACATTCAGTACTTC. Its protein product is CASSARGGYTKNIQYF.